This is a list of T cell receptor beta chains from one sample in a study of tumor-infiltrating lymphocytes in primary liver carcinoma. TCRdb reanalysed the multiplex PCR reads using MiXCR and keeps one entry per CDR3 protein. The table records about 310,000 distinct CDR3 sequences, over 55% of them present only once. The source material was peripheral blood. These receptors originate from a man aged 40-49 years with primary liver carcinoma and hepatitis B virus infection. CDR3s include the opening cysteine and the closing phenylalanine or tryptophan. The order of the fields is clone size, V gene, J gene, D gene, CDR3 DNA, CDR3 protein. D genes are given only for firm matches. Rows give clone size only sometimes, using once, few, many, or a class for an expanded clone.

size: once
V: TRBV11-1
J: TRBJ2-2
D: TRBD1
DNA: TGTGCCAGCAGCTTCTGGCCGGGACAGGGTAACACCCGGGAGCTGTTTTTT
CDR3: CASSFWPGQGNTRELFF

size: -
V: TRBV30
J: TRBJ2-4
D: -
DNA: TGTGCCTGGAGTAGGCGAGGGGTAGTGTACATTCAGTACTTC
CDR3: CAWSRRGVVYIQYF

size: -
V: TRBV29-1
J: TRBJ2-3
D: -
DNA: TGCAGCGTTGAAGAAAGGAACAGGGTGTCAGGTATGCAGTATTTT
CDR3: CSVEERNRVSGMQYF

size: -
V: TRBV13
J: TRBJ1-3
D: -
DNA: TGTGTCAGCAGCTTAGCCCGGTCGTCTGGAAACACCATATATTTT
CDR3: CVSSLARSSGNTIYF

size: -
V: TRBV5-5
J: TRBJ2-7
D: -
DNA: TGTGCCAGCAGCTTACCACAGGTTGGTAGCGAGCAGTACTTC
CDR3: CASSLPQVGSEQYF

size: few
V: TRBV24-1
J: TRBJ2-5
D: TRBD1
DNA: TGTGCCACCAGTGCCTTGACTGACAGGGGCCAAGAGACCCAGTACTTC
CDR3: CATSALTDRGQETQYF

size: few
V: TRBV5-4
J: TRBJ1-1
D: -
DNA: TGTGCCAGCAGCTTCACGAAAGGGGACACTGAAGCTTTCTTT
CDR3: CASSFTKGDTEAFF

size: many
V: TRBV5-1
J: TRBJ2-2
D: -
DNA: TGCGCCAGCAGCGCCAGGGGTGGCGGGGAGCTGTTTTTT
CDR3: CASSARGGGELFF

size: -
V: TRBV7-9
J: TRBJ1-5
D: -
DNA: TGTGCCAGCACTACTGAGAGGGCCTTGGGTTATAGCAATCAGCCCCAGCATTTT
CDR3: CASTTERALGYSNQPQHF

size: once
V: TRBV7-8
J: TRBJ2-5
D: -
DNA: TGTGCCAGCGGCCGACTTAAAGAGACCCAGTACTTC
CDR3: CASGRLKETQYF

size: -
V: TRBV6-1
J: TRBJ1-1
D: -
DNA: TGTGTCATAAAACCGCAACAGTCTCCTGCAGTTGAAGCTTTCTTT
CDR3: CVIKPQQSPAVEAFF

size: -
V: TRBV6-6
J: TRBJ1-1
D: -
DNA: TGTGACAGCAGCTGGATATCGGGGGGGATGGACACTGAAGCTTTCTTT
CDR3: CDSSWISGGMDTEAFF

size: -
V: TRBV6-1
J: TRBJ1-5
D: -
DNA: TGTGCCAACAGTGAAGGCCAAGGCAGGGGAAGGAGCAATCAGCCCCAGCATTTT
CDR3: CANSEGQGRGRSNQPQHF

size: once
V: TRBV6-5
J: TRBJ1-5
D: -
DNA: TGTGTCAGCAGCCAAGTCCTTTCCGGGGCCCAGCATTTC
CDR3: CVSSQVLSGAQHF

size: once
V: TRBV6-5
J: TRBJ1-5
D: -
DNA: TGTGGCAGCCGGGGGGGTGTTAATCAGTCCCAGCATTTT
CDR3: CGSRGGVNQSQHF

size: -
V: TRBV5-8
J: TRBJ2-4
D: -
DNA: TGTGCCAGCAGCTTGGAGAAGGGCAAAAACATTCAGTACTTC
CDR3: CASSLEKGKNIQYF

size: -
V: TRBV6-5
J: TRBJ2-7
D: -
DNA: TGTGCCAGCAGTTACCCTAGAGATGATCGCGAGCAGTACTTC
CDR3: CASSYPRDDREQYF

size: few
V: TRBV12-3/TRBV12-4
J: TRBJ2-7
D: TRBD2
DNA: TGTGCCAGCAGTCCGAGCGGGATGAGCTCCTACGAGCAGTACTTC
CDR3: CASSPSGMSSYEQYF

size: many
V: TRBV29-1
J: TRBJ2-3
D: TRBD1
DNA: TGCAGCGTTGAATTAGGACAGGGCACAGATACGCAGTATTTT
CDR3: CSVELGQGTDTQYF

size: -
V: TRBV5-4
J: TRBJ2-2
D: TRBD1
DNA: TGTGCCAGCAGCTCCGGGACAGGGGGGACCGGGGAGCTGTTTTTT
CDR3: CASSSGTGGTGELFF

size: few
V: TRBV5-1
J: TRBJ1-2
D: TRBD1
DNA: TGCGCCAGCAGCCGCGGACAGGCAACTAACTATGGCTACACCTTC
CDR3: CASSRGQATNYGYTF

size: -
V: TRBV4-2
J: TRBJ1-6
D: -
DNA: TGTGCCAGCAACCAAGCGTCGGGTTCACCCCCCCACTTT
CDR3: CASNQASGSPPHF

size: -
V: TRBV30
J: TRBJ1-1
D: -
DNA: TGTGCCAGGATGCGAGTTTTGGACACTGAAGCTTTCTTT
CDR3: CARMRVLDTEAFF

size: -
V: TRBV30
J: TRBJ1-1
D: -
DNA: TGTGCCTGGAGTGTATCCCGGGGTCCCCTGAGAGAAGCTTTCTTT
CDR3: CAWSVSRGPLREAFF